The rows below give T cell receptor beta chains drawn from one sample of a study of CD8 T cells in ankylosing spondylitis. TCRdb analysed the 5' RACE reads with MiXCR anew, one entry per CDR3 protein. The data contain about 33,000 distinct CDR3 sequences, about an eighth of them singletons. The sequenced sample consisted of synovial fluid, either unsorted or a sorted T cell fraction (not recorded which). The receptors stem from a male donor with ankylosing spondylitis. The CDR3 runs from the conserved cysteine through the conserved F or W. Fields, in order: D gene, J gene, V gene, clone size, CDR3 DNA, CDR3 protein. The D gene is left open where the match is weak. Expanded clones get a size class; other rows say once, few or many, or leave the size out.

D gene: TRBD2
J gene: TRBJ2-3
V gene: TRBV4-1
clone size: NA
CDR3 DNA: TGCGCCAGCAGCCCGTGGGAGGGACTAGCGAACACAGATACGCAGTATTTT
CDR3 protein: CASSPWEGLANTDTQYF

D gene: NA
J gene: TRBJ1-4
V gene: TRBV6-1
clone size: NA
CDR3 DNA: TGTGCCAGCAGTCAACGGGGGTTTCCTTGGGATGAAAAACTGTTTTTT
CDR3 protein: CASSQRGFPWDEKLFF

D gene: TRBD2
J gene: TRBJ2-2
V gene: TRBV4-3
clone size: few
CDR3 DNA: TGCGCCAGCAGCCAAGAACTAGCGGGAGGCCAAAGGGGAACCGGGGAGCTGTTTTTT
CDR3 protein: CASSQELAGGQRGTGELFF

D gene: TRBD1
J gene: TRBJ2-7
V gene: TRBV7-8
clone size: NA
CDR3 DNA: TGTGCCAGCAGCAACGAGGGACAGGGCTCCTACGAGCAGTACTTC
CDR3 protein: CASSNEGQGSYEQYF

D gene: TRBD1
J gene: TRBJ1-6
V gene: TRBV4-3
clone size: many
CDR3 DNA: TGCGCCAGCAGCCCGAAGACAGGGGGTGAGGGATCACCCCTCCACTTT
CDR3 protein: CASSPKTGGEGSPLHF

D gene: NA
J gene: TRBJ2-1
V gene: TRBV7-8
clone size: NA
CDR3 DNA: TGTGCCAGCAGCCCCCGGCCGGATAGCGGCGCAGGGGATGAGCAGTTCTTC
CDR3 protein: CASSPRPDSGAGDEQFF

D gene: TRBD2
J gene: TRBJ2-5
V gene: TRBV14
clone size: many
CDR3 DNA: TGTGCCAGCAGCCAAGTTGGGCTAGCGGACTCCAGGAGAGAGACCCAGTACTTC
CDR3 protein: CASSQVGLADSRRETQYF

D gene: TRBD2
J gene: TRBJ2-7
V gene: TRBV20-1
clone size: few
CDR3 DNA: TGCAGTGCTAGAGTCGAGCTAGCGGGAGAGTGGTACGAGCAGTACTTC
CDR3 protein: CSARVELAGEWYEQYF

D gene: NA
J gene: TRBJ1-5
V gene: TRBV20-1
clone size: few
CDR3 DNA: TGCAGTGCTAGTGTCAGGGGCTCCAATCAGCCCCAGCATTTT
CDR3 protein: CSASVRGSNQPQHF

D gene: NA
J gene: TRBJ1-1
V gene: TRBV20-1
clone size: few
CDR3 DNA: TGCAGTGCTAGAGTAAGGGGCCGTGGGGATGGGACTGAAGCTTTCTTT
CDR3 protein: CSARVRGRGDGTEAFF

D gene: TRBD1
J gene: TRBJ1-4
V gene: TRBV19
clone size: few
CDR3 DNA: TGTGCCAGTAGTGACCTCCGGGACAGCTTTGAAAAACTGTTTTTT
CDR3 protein: CASSDLRDSFEKLFF

D gene: NA
J gene: TRBJ2-1
V gene: TRBV15
clone size: few
CDR3 DNA: TGTGCCACCAGCAGACAGGGTGGGAATGAGCAGTTCTTC
CDR3 protein: CATSRQGGNEQFF

D gene: NA
J gene: TRBJ2-5
V gene: TRBV11-2
clone size: medium-sized
CDR3 DNA: TGTGCCAGCAGCGTTCATACAGGGAGAGAGACCCAGTACTTC
CDR3 protein: CASSVHTGRETQYF

D gene: NA
J gene: TRBJ1-2
V gene: TRBV20-1
clone size: many
CDR3 DNA: TGCAGTGCTAGAGATCCTGACAGCAGCTATGGCTACACCTTC
CDR3 protein: CSARDPDSSYGYTF

D gene: TRBD1
J gene: TRBJ2-1
V gene: TRBV11-2
clone size: few
CDR3 DNA: TGTGCCAGCAGCCGATGGACAGGGCCCTACAATGAGCAGTTCTTC
CDR3 protein: CASSRWTGPYNEQFF

D gene: NA
J gene: TRBJ2-6
V gene: TRBV3-1
clone size: few
CDR3 DNA: TGTGCCAGCAGCCAAGATTGGGGTGGGGCCAACGTCCTGACTTTC
CDR3 protein: CASSQDWGGANVLTF

D gene: TRBD2
J gene: TRBJ2-7
V gene: TRBV20-1
clone size: many
CDR3 DNA: TGCAGTGCTAGAGATTGGGCGAAGCGGGGGCACTCCTACGAGCAGTACTTC
CDR3 protein: CSARDWAKRGHSYEQYF

D gene: NA
J gene: TRBJ2-3
V gene: TRBV20-1
clone size: NA
CDR3 DNA: TGCAGTGCTAGACCTTTAGCGACGACAGATACGCAGTATTTT
CDR3 protein: CSARPLATTDTQYF

D gene: NA
J gene: TRBJ1-2
V gene: TRBV20-1
clone size: few
CDR3 DNA: TGCAGTGCTAGACAGGGGTCTGGCTACACCTTC
CDR3 protein: CSARQGSGYTF

D gene: NA
J gene: TRBJ2-4
V gene: TRBV14
clone size: NA
CDR3 DNA: TGTGCCAGCAGTCGACACCCCTCAGGAAACATTCAGTACTTC
CDR3 protein: CASSRHPSGNIQYF

D gene: NA
J gene: TRBJ2-1
V gene: TRBV30
clone size: many
CDR3 DNA: TGTGCCTGGAGTGTAAATCATCCGGGTGAGCAGTTCTTC
CDR3 protein: CAWSVNHPGEQFF